The clone carrying this TCR beta chain was observed a handful of times. The antigen is unknown. This sample was included in a study of cytomegalovirus exposure and HLA in healthy donors. Study outcomes and limitations: Presence/absence analyses assumed roughly uniform sequencing depth across donors, which may not hold.

This PCR relied on a set of 60 Vbeta primers and 13 Jbeta primers. This table comes from immunoSEQ multiplex PCR, and its TCRdb copy is limited to in-frame clones, with some not included. The repertoire holds some 140,000 clones, with approximately 80% as singletons. The CDR3 totals 15 residues. CDR1 SEHNR and CDR2 FQNEAQ come from the germline V gene (reference sequence). V dropped 8 bases and J dropped 0 bases, with 11 bases sitting between them. This chain links TRBV7-9 with TRBJ2-6; D call uncertain. Sequenced input: PBMCs. The sequence derives from a woman aged 40 to 50 in good health and CMV-seronegative. The CDR3 here is CASAGPFSGANVLTF. The CDR3 DNA is TGTGCCAGCGCTGGGCCCTTCTCTGGGGCCAACGTCCTGACTTTC.